The 3 T cell receptor beta chains below all came from one sample that was sequenced in a study of T cell repertoires in cytomegalovirus infection. TCRdb processed the reads anew with MiXCR; each CDR3 protein has one entry. The sample has 300,000 to 400,000 distinct CDR3 sequences; 15% to 20% are singletons. Sample: PBMCs. These receptor sequences come from a human donor in good health (CMV status not recorded). Some clones in this sample may be carry-over from other donors' samples.

The V call is TRBV20-1, the J call TRBJ1-3; D ambiguous. V was trimmed by 0 bases and J by 4 bases, leaving 16 bases between them. Germline CDR1 reads DFQATT; CDR2 reads SNEGSKA (reference sequence). The CDR3 spans 16 residues. CDR3 sequence: CSARDPRGGWGNTIYF. The CDR3 DNA is TGCAGTGCTAGAGATCCCCGGGGAGGCTGGGGAAACACCATATATTTT.

The chain joins TRBV5-4 to TRBJ2-3, with D possibly matching TRBD2 (6 bases). Trimming took off 7 bases at V and 2 bases at J, with 20 bases between the two ends. This CDR3 is built from 16 residues. Germline loops: CDR1 SGHNT, CDR2 YYREEE (reference sequence). The chain's CDR3 is CASWIHLGGNTDTQYF. The CDR3 bases are TGTGCCAGCTGGATCCACTTAGGCGGGAACACAGATACGCAGTATTTT.

This clonotype was seen repeatedly, ten times or more. The V and J genes are TRBV12-3 or TRBV12-4 and TRBJ1-1, with 9 bases fitting TRBD1. V shed 9 bases and J 0 bases; nucleotides not matched to a gene: 11. The CDR3 is 16 amino acids. The CDR3 sequence is CASYTGTGIMNTEAFF. In DNA form, the CDR3 reads TGTGCCAGTTACACCGGGACAGGGATAATGAACACTGAAGCTTTCTTT.